The present TCR beta chain was sequenced within a study of immune evolution from preneoplasia to lung adenocarcinoma. Study-wide findings and caveats: Highest clonality occurred in KRAS-mutant, not EGFR-mutant or double wild-type, nodules. Top clone frequencies peaked in normal lung, apparently declining through invasive adenocarcinoma.

The CDR3 is 13 amino acids. Germline CDR1 SNHLY, CDR2 FYNNEI. The J segment lost 9 bases and the V segment lost 4 bases, leaving 6 bases of the junction unmatched. The repertoire was sequenced with immunoSEQ multiplex PCR; TCRdb's copy has only in-frame clones and lacks some. The sample records some 8,000 clones, approximately 72% being singletons. As concerns this clone: The target antigen is unknown.

The chain joins TRBV2 to TRBJ1-1; the match to TRBD1 covers 9 bases. Sequencing was carried out using FFPE lung adenocarcinoma in situ tissue. This TCR came from a donor at least 70 years old with lung adenocarcinoma. Some clones in this sample may be carry-over from other donors' samples. CDR3 protein: CASSVNGQGKAFF. The CDR3 DNA reads as TGTGCCAGCAGTGTGAATGGACAGGGGAAAGCTTTCTTT.